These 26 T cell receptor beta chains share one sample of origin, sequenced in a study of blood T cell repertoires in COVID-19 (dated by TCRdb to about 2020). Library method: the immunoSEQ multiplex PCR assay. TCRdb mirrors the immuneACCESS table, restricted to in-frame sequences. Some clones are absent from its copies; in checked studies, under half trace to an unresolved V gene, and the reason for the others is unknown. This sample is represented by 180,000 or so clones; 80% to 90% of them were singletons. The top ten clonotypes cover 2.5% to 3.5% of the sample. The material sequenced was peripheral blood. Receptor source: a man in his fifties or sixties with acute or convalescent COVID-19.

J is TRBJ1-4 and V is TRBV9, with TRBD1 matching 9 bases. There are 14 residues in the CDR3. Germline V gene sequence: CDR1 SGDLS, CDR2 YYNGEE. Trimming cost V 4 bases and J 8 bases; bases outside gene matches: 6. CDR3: CASSSQGAQEKLFF. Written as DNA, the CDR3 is TGTGCCAGCAGCTCACAGGGGGCGCAGGAAAAACTGTTTTTT.

The CDR3 here is CASSYRVGGTQYF. In DNA form, the CDR3 reads TGTGCCAGCAGTTATAGGGTAGGGGGGACCCAGTACTTC. The rearrangement uses TRBV6-5 and TRBJ2-5; D perhaps matches TRBD1 (6 bases). Per germline, CDR1 MNHEY and CDR2 SVGAGI. Between the trimmed V and J ends, which lost 3 bases and 7 bases, there was a span of 12 bases. There are 13 residues in the CDR3.

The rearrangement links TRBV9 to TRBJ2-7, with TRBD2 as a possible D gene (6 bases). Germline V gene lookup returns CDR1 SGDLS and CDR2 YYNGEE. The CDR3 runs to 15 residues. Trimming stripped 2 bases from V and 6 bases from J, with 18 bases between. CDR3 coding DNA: TGTGCCAGCAGCGTCCGGGGACTGCTTTTGGGCGAGCAGTACTTC. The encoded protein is CASSVRGLLLGEQYF.

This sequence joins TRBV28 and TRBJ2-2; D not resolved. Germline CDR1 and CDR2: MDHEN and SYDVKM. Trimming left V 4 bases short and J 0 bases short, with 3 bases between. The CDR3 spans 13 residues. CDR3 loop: CASSYTNTGELFF. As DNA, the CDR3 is TGTGCCAGCAGTTACACGAACACCGGGGAGCTGTTTTTT.

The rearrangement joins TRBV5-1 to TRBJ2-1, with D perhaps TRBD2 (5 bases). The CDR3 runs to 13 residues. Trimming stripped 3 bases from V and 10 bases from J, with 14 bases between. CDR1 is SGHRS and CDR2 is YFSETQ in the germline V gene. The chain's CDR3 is CASSWEGGFEQFF. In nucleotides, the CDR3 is TGCGCCAGCAGCTGGGAAGGAGGTTTCGAGCAGTTCTTC.

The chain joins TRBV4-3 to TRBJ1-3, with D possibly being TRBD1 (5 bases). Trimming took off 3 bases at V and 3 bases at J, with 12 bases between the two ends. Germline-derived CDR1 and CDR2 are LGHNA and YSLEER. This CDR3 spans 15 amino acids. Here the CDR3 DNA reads TGCGCCAGCAGCCAGGGATGGGGCGATGGAAACACCATATATTTT. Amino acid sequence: CASSQGWGDGNTIYF.

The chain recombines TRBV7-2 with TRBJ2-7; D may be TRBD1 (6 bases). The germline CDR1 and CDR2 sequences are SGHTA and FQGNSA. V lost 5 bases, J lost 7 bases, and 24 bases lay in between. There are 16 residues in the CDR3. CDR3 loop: CASSPRGPQGAREQYF. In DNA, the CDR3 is TGTGCCAGCAGCCCTAGAGGGCCACAGGGCGCGCGGGAGCAGTACTTC. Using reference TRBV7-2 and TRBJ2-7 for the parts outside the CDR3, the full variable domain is GAGVSQSPSNKVTEKGKDVELRCDPISGHTALYWYRQSLGQGLEFLIYFQGNSAPDKSGLPSDRFSAERTGGSVSTLTIQRTQQEDSAVYLCASSPRGPQGAREQYFGPGTRLTVT.

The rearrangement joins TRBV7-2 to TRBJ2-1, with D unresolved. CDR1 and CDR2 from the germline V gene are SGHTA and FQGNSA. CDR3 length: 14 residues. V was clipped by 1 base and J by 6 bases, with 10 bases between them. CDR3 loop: CASSLGGALNEQFF. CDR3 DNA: TGTGCCAGCAGCTTAGGCGGTGCCCTCAATGAGCAGTTCTTC. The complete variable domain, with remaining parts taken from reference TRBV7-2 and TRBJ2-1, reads GAGVSQSPSNKVTEKGKDVELRCDPISGHTALYWYRQSLGQGLEFLIYFQGNSAPDKSGLPSDRFSAERTGGSVSTLTIQRTQQEDSAVYLCASSLGGALNEQFFGPGTRLTVL.

The CDR3 spells CATLAGGPWTDTQYF. The CDR3 DNA reads TGTGCCACCCTAGCGGGAGGGCCCTGGACAGATACGCAGTATTTT. The genes are TRBV10-3 and TRBJ2-3, with 12 bases aligning to TRBD2. Germline CDR1 ENHRY, CDR2 SYGVKD. The CDR3 contains 15 residues. V dropped 10 bases and J dropped 3; count of bases not matched to a gene: 8.

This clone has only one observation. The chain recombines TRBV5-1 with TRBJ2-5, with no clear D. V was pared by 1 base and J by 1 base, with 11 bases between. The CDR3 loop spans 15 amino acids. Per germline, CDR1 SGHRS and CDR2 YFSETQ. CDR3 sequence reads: CASSLNLLRQETQYF. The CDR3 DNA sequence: TGCGCCAGCAGCTTGAACCTGCTACGCCAAGAGACCCAGTACTTC.

CDR3 nucleotide sequence: TGTGCCAGCTCCCCCATGGGGGGGCGGACAGGGGGAAATGAGCAGTTCTTC. This gives the protein CASSPMGGRTGGNEQFF. V gene TRBV18 combines with J gene TRBJ2-1, with 10 bases lining up with TRBD1. This CDR3 is 17 amino acids long. With 6 bases clipped from V and 7 bases from J, the junction kept 15 bases outside the gene matches. CDR1 is KGHSH and CDR2 is LQKENI in the germline V gene.

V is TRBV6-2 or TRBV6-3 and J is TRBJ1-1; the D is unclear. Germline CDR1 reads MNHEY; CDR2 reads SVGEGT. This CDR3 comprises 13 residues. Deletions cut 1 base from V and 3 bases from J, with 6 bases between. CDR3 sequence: CASSYFQYTEAFF. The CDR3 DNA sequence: TGTGCCAGCAGTTACTTCCAATACACTGAAGCTTTCTTT.

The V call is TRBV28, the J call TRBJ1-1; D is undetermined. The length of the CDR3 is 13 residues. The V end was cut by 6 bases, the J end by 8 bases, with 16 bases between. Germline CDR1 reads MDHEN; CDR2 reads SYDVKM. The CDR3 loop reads CASRRAPLMEAFF. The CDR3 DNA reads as TGTGCCAGCAGGAGGGCACCCCTGATGGAAGCTTTCTTT.

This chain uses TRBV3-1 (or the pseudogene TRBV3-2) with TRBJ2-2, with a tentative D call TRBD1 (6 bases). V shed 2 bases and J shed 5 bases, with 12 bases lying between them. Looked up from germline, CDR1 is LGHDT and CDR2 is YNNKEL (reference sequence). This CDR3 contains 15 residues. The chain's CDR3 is CASSQSTGQTGELFF. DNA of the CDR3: TGTGCCAGCAGCCAATCGACAGGACAGACCGGGGAGCTGTTTTTT.

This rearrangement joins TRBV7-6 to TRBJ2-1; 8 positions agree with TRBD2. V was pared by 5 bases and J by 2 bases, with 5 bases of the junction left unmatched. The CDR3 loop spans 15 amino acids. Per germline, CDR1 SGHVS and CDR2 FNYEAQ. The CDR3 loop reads CASSVSGSTYNEQFF. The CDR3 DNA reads TGTGCCAGCAGCGTGAGCGGGAGTACCTACAATGAGCAGTTCTTC.

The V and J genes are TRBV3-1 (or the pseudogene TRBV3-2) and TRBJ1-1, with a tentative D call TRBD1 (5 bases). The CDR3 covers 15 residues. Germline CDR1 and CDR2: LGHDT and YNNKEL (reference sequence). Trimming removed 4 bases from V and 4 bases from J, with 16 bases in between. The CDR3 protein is CASSPEAGRGTEAFF. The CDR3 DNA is TGTGCCAGCAGCCCCGAGGCAGGGAGGGGCACTGAAGCTTTCTTT.

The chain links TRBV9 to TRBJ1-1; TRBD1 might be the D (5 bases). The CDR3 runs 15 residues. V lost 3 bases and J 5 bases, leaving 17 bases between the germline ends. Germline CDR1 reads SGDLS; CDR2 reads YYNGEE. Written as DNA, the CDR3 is TGTGCCAGCAGCGGGGATGTGGGGCAAACAACTGAAGCTTTCTTT. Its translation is CASSGDVGQTTEAFF.

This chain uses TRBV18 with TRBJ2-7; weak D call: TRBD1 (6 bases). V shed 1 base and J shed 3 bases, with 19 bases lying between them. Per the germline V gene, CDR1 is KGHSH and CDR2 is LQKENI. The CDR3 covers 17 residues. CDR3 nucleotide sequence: TGTGCCAGCTCACCACGGGGCCTGGGGGCACACTTCTACGAGCAGTACTTC. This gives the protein CASSPRGLGAHFYEQYF.

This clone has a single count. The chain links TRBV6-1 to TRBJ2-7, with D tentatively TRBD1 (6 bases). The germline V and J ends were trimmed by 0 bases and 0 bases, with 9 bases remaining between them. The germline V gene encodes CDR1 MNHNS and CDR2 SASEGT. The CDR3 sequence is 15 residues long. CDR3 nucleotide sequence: TGTGCCAGCAGTGAAGCACAGGGTCTCTCCTACGAGCAGTACTTC. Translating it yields CASSEAQGLSYEQYF.

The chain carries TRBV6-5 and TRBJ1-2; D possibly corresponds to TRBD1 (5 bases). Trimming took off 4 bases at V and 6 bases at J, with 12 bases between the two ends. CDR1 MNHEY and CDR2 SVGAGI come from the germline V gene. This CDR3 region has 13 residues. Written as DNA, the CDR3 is TGTGCCAGCAGTTCCCAGGGAAGACATGGCTACACCTTC. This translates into CASSSQGRHGYTF.

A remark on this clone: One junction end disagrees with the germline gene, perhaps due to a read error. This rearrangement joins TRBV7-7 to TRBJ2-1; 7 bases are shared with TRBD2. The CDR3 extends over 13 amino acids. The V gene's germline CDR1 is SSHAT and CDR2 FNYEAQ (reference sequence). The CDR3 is CASSLSRLAQQFF. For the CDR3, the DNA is TGTGCTAGCAGCTTATCCCGACTAGCACAGCAGTTCTTC.

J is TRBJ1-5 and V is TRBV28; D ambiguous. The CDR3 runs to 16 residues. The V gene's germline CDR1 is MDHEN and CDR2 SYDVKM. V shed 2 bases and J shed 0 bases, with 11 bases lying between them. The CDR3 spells CASSLHPAGSNQPQHF. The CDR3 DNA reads TGTGCCAGCAGTTTACATCCCGCAGGTAGCAATCAGCCCCAGCATTTT.

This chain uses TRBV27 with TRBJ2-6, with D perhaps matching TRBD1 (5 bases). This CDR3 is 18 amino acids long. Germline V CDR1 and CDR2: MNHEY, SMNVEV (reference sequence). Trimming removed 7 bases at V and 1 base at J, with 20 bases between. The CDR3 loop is CASTYKGNSASGANVLTF. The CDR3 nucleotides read TGTGCCAGCACCTACAAGGGGAATTCTGCGTCTGGGGCCAACGTCCTGACTTTC.

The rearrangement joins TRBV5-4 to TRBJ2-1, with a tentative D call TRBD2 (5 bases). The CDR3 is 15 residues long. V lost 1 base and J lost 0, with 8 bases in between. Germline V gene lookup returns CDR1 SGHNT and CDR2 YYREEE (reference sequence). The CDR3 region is CASSLSSDSYNEQFF. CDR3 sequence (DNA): TGTGCCAGCAGCTTGAGTAGCGACTCCTACAATGAGCAGTTCTTC. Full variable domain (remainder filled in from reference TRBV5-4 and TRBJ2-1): ETGVTQSPTHLIKTRGQQVTLRCSSQSGHNTVSWYQQALGQGPQFIFQYYREEENGRGNFPPRFSGLQFPNYSSELNVNALELDDSALYLCASSLSSDSYNEQFFGPGTRLTVL.

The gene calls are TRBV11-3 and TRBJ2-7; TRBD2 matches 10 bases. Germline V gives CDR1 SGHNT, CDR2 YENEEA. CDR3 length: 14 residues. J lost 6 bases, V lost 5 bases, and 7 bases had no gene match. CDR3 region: CASSLSGRVGEQYF. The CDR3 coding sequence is TGTGCCAGCAGCCTAAGCGGGAGGGTGGGCGAGCAGTACTTC.

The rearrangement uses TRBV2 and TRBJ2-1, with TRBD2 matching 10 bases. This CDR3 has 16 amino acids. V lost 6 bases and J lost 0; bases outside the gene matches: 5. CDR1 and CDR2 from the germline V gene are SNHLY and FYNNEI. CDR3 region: CASSDASGSSYNEQFF. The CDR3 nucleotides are TGTGCCAGCAGCGACGCTAGCGGGAGCTCCTACAATGAGCAGTTCTTC.